The clone carrying this T cell receptor (beta chain) was detected many times. The antigen is undetermined. These data belong to a study of CD8 T cells in ankylosing spondylitis. Each CDR3 protein gets one entry after TCRdb re-called the 5' RACE reads with MiXCR. The data show fewer than 450,000 distinct CDR3 sequences, 17% seen once. V was clipped by 1 base and J by 4 bases, with 7 bases between them. The germline CDR1 and CDR2 sequences are SQVTM and ANQGSEA. The CDR3 has 13 residues. Findings and limits, study-wide: Seven to nine highly homologous variants formed a TCR beta motif that appeared characteristic of ankylosing spondylitis blood. The disease-linked clones had a CD8+ phenotype and low blood frequencies. Disease-associated clones were reportedly significantly overrepresented in matched ankylosing spondylitis synovial fluid. Some of the motif variants had earlier been found in reactive arthritis patients' fluid and blood.

Sequenced sample: blood, either unsorted or a sorted T cell fraction (not recorded which). The sequence was obtained from a male donor with ankylosing spondylitis. The chain couples TRBV29-1 to TRBJ2-2; D is undetermined. CDR3: CSVEVDSTGELFF. CDR3 coding DNA: TGCAGCGTTGAAGTTGACTCCACCGGGGAGCTGTTTTTT.